The entry below describes one T cell receptor (beta chain). TCRdb keeps only in-frame clones here, not all; method: immunoSEQ multiplex PCR. Of about 120,000 clones listed, roughly 90% are singletons. The data derive from a study of PD-1 blockade in mismatch repair-deficient tumors. The CDR3 is 16 amino acids. V lost 0 bases to trimming and J lost 4 bases, with 12 bases between them. CDR1 and CDR2 (germline): MNHNY, SVGAGI (reference sequence). The chain combines TRBV6-6 with TRBJ2-2; unclear D gene. The sample in question was peripheral blood, obtained just under 74 weeks after starting pembrolizumab. The sequence derives from an adult with mismatch repair-deficient cancer. CDR3 amino acids: CASSYSELRPTGELFF. In nucleotides, the CDR3 is TGTGCCAGCAGTTACTCGGAGTTGAGGCCCACCGGGGAGCTGTTTTTT.